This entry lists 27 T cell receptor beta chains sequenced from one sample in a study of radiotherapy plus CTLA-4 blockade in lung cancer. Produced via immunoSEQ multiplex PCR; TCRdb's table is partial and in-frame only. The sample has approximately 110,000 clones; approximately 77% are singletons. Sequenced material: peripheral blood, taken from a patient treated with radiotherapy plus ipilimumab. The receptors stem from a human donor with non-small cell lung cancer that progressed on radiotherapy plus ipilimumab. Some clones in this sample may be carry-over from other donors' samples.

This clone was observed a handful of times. The CDR3 nucleotides read TGTGCCAGTTCCACGGGACAAGTGAGAGAGCAGTACTTC. Its protein is CASSTGQVREQYF. The chain links TRBV18 to TRBJ2-7; TRBD1 is a possible D gene (6 bases). V dropped 9 bases and J dropped 7 bases, with 19 bases sitting between them. The length of the CDR3 is 13 residues. Germline V gene sequence: CDR1 KGHSH, CDR2 LQKENI.

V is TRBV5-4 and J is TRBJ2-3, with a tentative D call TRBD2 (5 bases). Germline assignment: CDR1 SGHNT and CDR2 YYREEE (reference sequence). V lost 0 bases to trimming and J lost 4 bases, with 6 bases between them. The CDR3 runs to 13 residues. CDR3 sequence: CASSLAGADTQYF. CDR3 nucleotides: TGTGCCAGCAGCTTGGCCGGGGCAGATACGCAGTATTTT.

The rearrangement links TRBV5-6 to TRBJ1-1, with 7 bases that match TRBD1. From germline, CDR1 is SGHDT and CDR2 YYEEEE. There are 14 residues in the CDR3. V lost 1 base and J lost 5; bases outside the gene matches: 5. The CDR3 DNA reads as TGTGCCAGCAGCTTGCCCACAGGGGAGACTGAAGCTTTCTTT. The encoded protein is CASSLPTGETEAFF.

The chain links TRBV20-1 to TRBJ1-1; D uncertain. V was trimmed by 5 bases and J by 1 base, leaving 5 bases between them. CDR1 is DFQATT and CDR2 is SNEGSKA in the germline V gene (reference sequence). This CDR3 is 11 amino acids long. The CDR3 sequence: CSADPNTEAFF. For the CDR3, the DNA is TGCAGTGCTGATCCGAACACTGAAGCTTTCTTT.

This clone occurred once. The DNA for the CDR3 is TGTGCCAGCAGCCCCCGGACAGACCACAATGAGCAGTTCTTC. It encodes CASSPRTDHNEQFF. The V gene is TRBV9, the J gene TRBJ2-1, with D possibly matching TRBD1 (6 bases). The germline V and J ends were trimmed by 4 bases and 5 bases, with 13 bases remaining between them. The germline V gene encodes CDR1 SGDLS and CDR2 YYNGEE. The CDR3 length is 14 residues.

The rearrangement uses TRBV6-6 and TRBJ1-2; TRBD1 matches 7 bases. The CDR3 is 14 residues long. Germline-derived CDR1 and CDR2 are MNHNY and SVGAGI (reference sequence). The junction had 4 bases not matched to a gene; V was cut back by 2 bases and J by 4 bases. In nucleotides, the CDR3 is TGTGCCAGCAGTTACCCCGGGACAGTCTATGGCTACACCTTC. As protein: CASSYPGTVYGYTF.

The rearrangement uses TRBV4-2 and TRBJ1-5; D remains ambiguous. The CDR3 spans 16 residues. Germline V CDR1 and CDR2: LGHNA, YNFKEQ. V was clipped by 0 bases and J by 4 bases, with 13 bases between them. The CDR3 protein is CASSQENGGFNQPQHF. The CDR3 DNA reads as TGTGCCAGCAGCCAAGAGAATGGAGGTTTTAATCAGCCCCAGCATTTT.

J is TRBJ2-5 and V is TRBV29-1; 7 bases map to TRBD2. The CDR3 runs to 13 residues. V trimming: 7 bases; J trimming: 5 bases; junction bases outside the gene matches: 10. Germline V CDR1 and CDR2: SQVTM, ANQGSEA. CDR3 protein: CSADGDYGETQYF. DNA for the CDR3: TGCAGCGCCGATGGGGACTACGGGGAGACCCAGTACTTC.

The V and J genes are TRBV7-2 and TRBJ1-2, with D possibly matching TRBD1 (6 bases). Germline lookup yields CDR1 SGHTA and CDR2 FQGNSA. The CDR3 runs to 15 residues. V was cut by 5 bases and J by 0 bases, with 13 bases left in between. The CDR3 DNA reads TGTGCCAGCAGCCCCAGGACAGCCCCTAACTATGGCTACACCTTC. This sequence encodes CASSPRTAPNYGYTF. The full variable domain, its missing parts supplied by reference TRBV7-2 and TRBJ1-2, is GAGVSQSPSNKVTEKGKDVELRCDPISGHTALYWYRQSLGQGLEFLIYFQGNSAPDKSGLPSDRFSAERTGGSVSTLTIQRTQQEDSAVYLCASSPRTAPNYGYTFGSGTRLTVV.

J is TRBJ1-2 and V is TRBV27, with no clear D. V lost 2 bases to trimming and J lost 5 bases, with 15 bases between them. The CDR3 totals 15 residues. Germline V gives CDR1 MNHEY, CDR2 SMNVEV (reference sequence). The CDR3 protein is CASSLTPLGVYGYTF. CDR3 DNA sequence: TGTGCCAGCAGTTTAACCCCCCTGGGAGTTTATGGCTACACCTTC.

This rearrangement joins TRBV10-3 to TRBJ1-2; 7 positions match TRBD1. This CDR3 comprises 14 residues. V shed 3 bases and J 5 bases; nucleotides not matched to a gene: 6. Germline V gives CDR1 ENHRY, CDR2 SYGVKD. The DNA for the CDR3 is TGTGCCATCAGTGACTGGGACAGCAGATATGGCTACACCTTC. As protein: CAISDWDSRYGYTF.

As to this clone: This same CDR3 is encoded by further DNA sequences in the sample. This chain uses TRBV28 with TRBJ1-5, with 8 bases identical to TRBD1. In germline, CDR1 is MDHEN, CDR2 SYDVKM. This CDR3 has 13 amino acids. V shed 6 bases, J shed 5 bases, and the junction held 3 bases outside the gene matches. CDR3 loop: CASRKQGDQPQHF. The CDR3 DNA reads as TGTGCCAGCAGAAAACAGGGGGATCAGCCCCAGCATTTT.

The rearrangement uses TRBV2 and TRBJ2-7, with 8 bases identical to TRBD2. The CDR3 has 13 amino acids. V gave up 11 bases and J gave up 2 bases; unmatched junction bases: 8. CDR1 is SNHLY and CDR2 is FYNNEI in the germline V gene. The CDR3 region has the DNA TGTGCCTACAGTGAGCGGGGGCCCTACGAGCAGTACTTC. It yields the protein CAYSERGPYEQYF.

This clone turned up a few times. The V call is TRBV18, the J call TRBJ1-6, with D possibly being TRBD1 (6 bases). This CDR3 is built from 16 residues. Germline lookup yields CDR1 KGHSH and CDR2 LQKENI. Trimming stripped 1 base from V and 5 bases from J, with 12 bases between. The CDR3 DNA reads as TGTGCCAGCTCACCACGCACAGGGCGGGATAATTCACCCCTCCACTTT. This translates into CASSPRTGRDNSPLHF. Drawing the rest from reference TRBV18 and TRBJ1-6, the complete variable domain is NAGVMQNPRHLVRRRGQEARLRCSPMKGHSHVYWYRQLPEEGLKFMVYLQKENIIDESGMPKERFSAEFPKEGPSILRIQQVVRGDSAAYFCASSPRTGRDNSPLHFGNGTRLTVT.

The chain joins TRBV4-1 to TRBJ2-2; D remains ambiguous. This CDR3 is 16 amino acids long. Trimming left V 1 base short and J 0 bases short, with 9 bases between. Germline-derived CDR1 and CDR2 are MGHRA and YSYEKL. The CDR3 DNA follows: TGCGCCAGCAGCCAAGGGGCCCCCGCGAACACCGGGGAGCTGTTTTTT. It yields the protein CASSQGAPANTGELFF.

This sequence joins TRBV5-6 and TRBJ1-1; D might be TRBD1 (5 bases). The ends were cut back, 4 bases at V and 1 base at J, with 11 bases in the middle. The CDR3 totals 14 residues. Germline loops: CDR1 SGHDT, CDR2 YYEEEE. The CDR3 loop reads CASSAADRNTEAFF. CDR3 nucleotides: TGTGCCAGCAGCGCCGCTGACAGGAACACTGAAGCTTTCTTT.

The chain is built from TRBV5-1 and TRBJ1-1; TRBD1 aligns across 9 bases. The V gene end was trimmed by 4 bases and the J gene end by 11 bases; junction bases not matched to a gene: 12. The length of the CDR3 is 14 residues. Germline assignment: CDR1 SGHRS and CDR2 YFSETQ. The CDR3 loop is CASSRTGADLEAFF. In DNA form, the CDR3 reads TGCGCCAGCAGCCGGACAGGGGCGGACCTTGAGGCTTTCTTT. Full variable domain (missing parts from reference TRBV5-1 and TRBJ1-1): KAGVTQTPRYLIKTRGQQVTLSCSPISGHRSVSWYQQTPGQGLQFLFEYFSETQRNKGNFPGRFSGRQFSNSRSEMNVSTLELGDSALYLCASSRTGADLEAFFGQGTRLTVV.

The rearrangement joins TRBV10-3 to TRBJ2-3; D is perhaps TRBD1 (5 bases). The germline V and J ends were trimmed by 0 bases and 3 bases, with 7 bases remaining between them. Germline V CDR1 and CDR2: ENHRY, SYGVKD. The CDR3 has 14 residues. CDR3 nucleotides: TGTGCCATCAGTGAGTCGCAGGGTACAGATACGCAGTATTTT. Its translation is CAISESQGTDTQYF.

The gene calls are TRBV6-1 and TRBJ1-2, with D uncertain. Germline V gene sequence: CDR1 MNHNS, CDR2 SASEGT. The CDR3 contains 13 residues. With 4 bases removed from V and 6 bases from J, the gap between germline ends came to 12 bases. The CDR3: CASSANTVNGYTF. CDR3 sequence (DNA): TGTGCCAGCAGTGCAAACACAGTTAATGGCTACACCTTC.

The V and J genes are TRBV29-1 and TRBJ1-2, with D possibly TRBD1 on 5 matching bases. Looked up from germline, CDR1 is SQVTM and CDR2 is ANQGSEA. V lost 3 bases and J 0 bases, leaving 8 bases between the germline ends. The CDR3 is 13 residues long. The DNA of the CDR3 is TGCAGCGTTGACCAGGGCCCTAACTATGGCTACACCTTC. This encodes CSVDQGPNYGYTF.

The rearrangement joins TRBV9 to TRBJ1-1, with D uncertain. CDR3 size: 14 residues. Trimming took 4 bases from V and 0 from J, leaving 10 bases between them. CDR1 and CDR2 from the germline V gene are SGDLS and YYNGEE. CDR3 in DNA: TGTGCCAGCAGCCCTCGGTTGATGAACACTGAAGCTTTCTTT. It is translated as CASSPRLMNTEAFF.

In nucleotides, the CDR3 is TGTGCCAGTAGTAGCGCCCCCACAGATACGCAGTATTTT. It is translated as CASSSAPTDTQYF. The chain is built from TRBV9 and TRBJ2-3, with D perhaps matching TRBD2 (5 bases). Trimming stripped 8 bases from V and 2 bases from J, with 12 bases between. CDR1 is SGDLS, CDR2 YYNGEE, per germline. The CDR3 has 13 residues.

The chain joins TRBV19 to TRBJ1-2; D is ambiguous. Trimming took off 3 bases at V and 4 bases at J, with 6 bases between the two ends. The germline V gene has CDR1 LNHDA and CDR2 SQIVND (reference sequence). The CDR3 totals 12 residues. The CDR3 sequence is CASSISIYGYTF. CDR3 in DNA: TGTGCCAGTAGTATTTCAATCTATGGCTACACCTTC.

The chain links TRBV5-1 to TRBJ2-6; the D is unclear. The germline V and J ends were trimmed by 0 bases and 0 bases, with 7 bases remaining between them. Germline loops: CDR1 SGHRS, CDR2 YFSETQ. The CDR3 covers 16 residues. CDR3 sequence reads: CASSLAPDSGANVLTF. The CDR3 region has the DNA TGCGCCAGCAGCTTGGCCCCAGACTCTGGGGCCAACGTCCTGACTTTC.

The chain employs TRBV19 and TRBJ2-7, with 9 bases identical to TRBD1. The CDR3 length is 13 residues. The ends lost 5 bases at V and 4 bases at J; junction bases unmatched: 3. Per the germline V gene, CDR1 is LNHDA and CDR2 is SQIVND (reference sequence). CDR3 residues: CASSYDRGYEQYF. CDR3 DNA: TGTGCCAGTAGTTACGACAGGGGGTACGAGCAGTACTTC.

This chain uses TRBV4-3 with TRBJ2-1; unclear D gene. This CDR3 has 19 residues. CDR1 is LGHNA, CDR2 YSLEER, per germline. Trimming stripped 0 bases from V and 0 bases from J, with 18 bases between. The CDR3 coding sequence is TGCGCCAGCAGCCAAGATCTAGTCCTGACATCAAGCTCCTACAATGAGCAGTTCTTC. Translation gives CASSQDLVLTSSSYNEQFF.

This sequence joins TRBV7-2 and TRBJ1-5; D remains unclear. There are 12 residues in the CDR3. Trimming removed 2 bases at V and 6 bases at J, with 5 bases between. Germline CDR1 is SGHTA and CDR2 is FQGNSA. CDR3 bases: TGTGCCAGCAGCTTAAATAGTCAGCCCCAGCATTTT. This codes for CASSLNSQPQHF.